This T cell receptor (beta chain) was sequenced in a study of T cells in Graves' hyperthyroidism and ophthalmopathy. J was trimmed by 8 bases and V by 4 bases; bases with no gene match: 2. Germline V gives CDR1 SQVTM, CDR2 ANQGSEA. This CDR3 comprises 12 residues. Amplified TCR beta CDR3 regions derived from RNA transcripts. The TCR CDR3 was amplified in a first-round RT-PCR using the HTBI primer set. TCRdb re-called the multiplex PCR reads through MiXCR, storing one row per CDR3 protein. The sample has hundreds of thousands of distinct CDR3 sequences, around 21% seen once. What was sequenced was blood. The receptor's source is a man younger than 45 with Graves' ophthalmopathy. This chain links TRBV29-1 with TRBJ2-1; 10 bases match TRBD2. The CDR3 nucleotides are TGCAGCGTTGGACTAGCGGGCTATGAGCAGTTCTTC. It specifies CSVGLAGYEQFF.